These T cell receptor beta chains were read from a single sample in a study of blood T cell repertoires in COVID-19. The repertoire was sequenced with immunoSEQ multiplex PCR; TCRdb's copy has only in-frame clones and lacks some. Of some 210,000 clones in the sample, approximately 81% are singletons; the top ten hold more than 8.5%. The sample comprised PBMCs or T cells enriched from blood (not recorded which). The receptors were sampled from a woman aged 45-59 years with acute COVID-19. The CDR3 runs from the conserved cysteine through the conserved F or W. D genes are given only for firm matches. Some rows have no size entry. The others give once, few or many, or a class for an expanded clone.

TGCGCCAGCAGCCCCCACTTGACAGGTTTCTCCTATAATTCACCCCTCCACTTT | CASSPHLTGFSYNSPLHF | TRBJ1-6 | NA | TRBV4-3 | NA | 18
TGTGCCAGCAGTTCCGGACTCCGAAATACAGATACGCAGTATTTT | CASSSGLRNTDTQYF | TRBJ2-3 | NA | TRBV27 | NA | 15
TGTGCCAGCGACGAGCGGGGTACACCTAAAGAGACCCAGTACTTC | CASDERGTPKETQYF | TRBJ2-5 | many | TRBV7-6 | TRBD2 | 15
TGTGCCAGCAGTTACTATCCGACAGGGGGCCTGGATCAGCCCCAGCATTTT | CASSYYPTGGLDQPQHF | TRBJ1-5 | NA | TRBV6-2/TRBV6-3 | TRBD1 | 17
TGTGCCAGCGGCCCCGGGGGAGATACGCAGTATTTT | CASGPGGDTQYF | TRBJ2-3 | NA | TRBV6-5 | NA | 12
TGTGCCAGCAGGAGTGGGGGACAGGGGGCGGGCTACACCTTC | CASRSGGQGAGYTF | TRBJ1-2 | NA | TRBV28 | TRBD1 | 14
TGTGCCAGCAGATCGTCCTACGAGCAGTACTTC | CASRSSYEQYF | TRBJ2-7 | NA | TRBV28 | NA | 11
TGCGCCAGCAGCTTCCGGGGACTAGCGGGAGTAACAGATGAGCAGTTCTTC | CASSFRGLAGVTDEQFF | TRBJ2-1 | NA | TRBV5-1 | TRBD2 | 17
TGTGCCTGGAGTGGCCCAGGGGGCACCCTCCACTTT | CAWSGPGGTLHF | TRBJ1-6 | NA | TRBV30 | TRBD1 | 12
TGTGCCAGCAGTTCCCGGACAGGGGTCCCCAATGAGCAGTTCTTC | CASSSRTGVPNEQFF | TRBJ2-1 | NA | TRBV27 | TRBD1 | 15
TGTGCCAGCAGCTTCGGAACAGGGGCCTACGAGCAGTACTTC | CASSFGTGAYEQYF | TRBJ2-7 | NA | TRBV7-9 | TRBD1 | 14
TGTGCCAGTAGTACGCTGCAGGGCAATCAGCCCCAGCATTTT | CASSTLQGNQPQHF | TRBJ1-5 | NA | TRBV19 | NA | 14
TGCGCCAGCAGCGGCGCAAGCGGGAACACTGAAGCTTTCTTT | CASSGASGNTEAFF | TRBJ1-1 | once | TRBV5-1 | NA | 14
TGCGCCAGCAGCCAGACATTCAGGGGGAATCGATACGAGCAGTACTTC | CASSQTFRGNRYEQYF | TRBJ2-7 | NA | TRBV4-1 | TRBD1 | 16
TGTGCCAGTAGTATAGGGGGACAGGGTTTCTCTGGGGCCAACGTCCTGACTTTC | CASSIGGQGFSGANVLTF | TRBJ2-6 | once | TRBV19 | TRBD1 | 18
TGTGCCAGCAGCCCAAATAGCGGAGACTACAATGAGCAGTTCTTC | CASSPNSGDYNEQFF | TRBJ2-1 | NA | TRBV11-2 | NA | 15
TGTGCCAGTAGTGGTGAGGTCACTCAGCCCCAGCATTTT | CASSGEVTQPQHF | TRBJ1-5 | NA | TRBV19 | NA | 13
TGTGCCACCAGTAGAATAAGAGGACAGGGGGTAAAGTACGAGCAGTACTTC | CATSRIRGQGVKYEQYF | TRBJ2-7 | NA | TRBV15 | TRBD1 | 17
TGTGCCAGTAGTATATCGGTGAGCTCTGGGGCCAACGTCCTGACTTTC | CASSISVSSGANVLTF | TRBJ2-6 | NA | TRBV19 | NA | 16
TGTGCCAGCAGCGTTACACGGGACTCCTACGAGCAGTACTTC | CASSVTRDSYEQYF | TRBJ2-7 | NA | TRBV7-9 | NA | 14
TGTGCCAGCAGCTTTATGAGGGGGTCCTACGAGCAGTACTTC | CASSFMRGSYEQYF | TRBJ2-7 | NA | TRBV5-8 | NA | 14
TGTGCCAGTAGTATACCCGGGACAGGCAATCAGCCCCAGCATTTT | CASSIPGTGNQPQHF | TRBJ1-5 | once | TRBV19 | TRBD1 | 15
TGTGCCAGTAGTCCGGGACAGGGGCTAGAAAAACTGTTTTTT | CASSPGQGLEKLFF | TRBJ1-4 | NA | TRBV19 | TRBD1 | 14
TGTGCCAGCAGCTTGGAGCGACTGGGTCAGAACTACACCTTC | CASSLERLGQNYTF | TRBJ1-2 | NA | TRBV5-4 | NA | 14
TGTGCCAGCAGTCCAGGGGATAGGGGAGAGACCCAGTACTTC | CASSPGDRGETQYF | TRBJ2-5 | NA | TRBV28 | NA | 14
TGTGCCAGCAGCTTAGGCCTGGGGAGAAGCTCCTACAATGAGCAGTTCTTC | CASSLGLGRSSYNEQFF | TRBJ2-1 | NA | TRBV7-9 | NA | 17
TGTGCCAGCAGCGTAGGACTAGCGGGAGTTGAGACCCAGTACTTC | CASSVGLAGVETQYF | TRBJ2-5 | NA | TRBV9 | TRBD2 | 15
TGTGCCAGCAGTTACTCGAGCCGGGACATAGTCATGAACACTGAAGCTTTCTTT | CASSYSSRDIVMNTEAFF | TRBJ1-1 | NA | TRBV6-2/TRBV6-3 | NA | 18
TGTGCCAGCAGCCCCCATGGCCTAGCGGGATCCTACGAGCAGTACTTC | CASSPHGLAGSYEQYF | TRBJ2-7 | few | TRBV4-2 | TRBD2 | 16
TGTGCCAGCAGTGAACAGGGGGCGCTTATCTCGTCGGTTGGCTACACCTTC | CASSEQGALISSVGYTF | TRBJ1-2 | NA | TRBV5-5 | TRBD1 | 17
TGTGCCATCAGTGAAAGACAGAGCGGGGATACGCAGTATTTT | CAISERQSGDTQYF | TRBJ2-3 | NA | TRBV10-3 | NA | 14
TGTGCCAGCAGTTTAGTGGAGGGAGGGTTCTACGAGCAGTACTTC | CASSLVEGGFYEQYF | TRBJ2-7 | NA | TRBV28 | TRBD2 | 15
TGTGCCAGCAGTCGAGGGACAGGGAACACTGAAGCTTTCTTT | CASSRGTGNTEAFF | TRBJ1-1 | NA | TRBV6-4 | TRBD1 | 14
TGTGCCTGCAGGGGGCCAGGTGAAGGCTACACCTTC | CACRGPGEGYTF | TRBJ1-2 | NA | TRBV6-5 | TRBD1 | 12
TGCGCCAGCAGTGCTGACAGGGAATCATCACGGACCCAGTACTTC | CASSADRESSRTQYF | TRBJ2-5 | NA | TRBV5-1 | TRBD1 | 15
TGTGCCAGCAGTGAACTCTACTCTGGGGCCAACGTCCTGACTTTC | CASSELYSGANVLTF | TRBJ2-6 | few | TRBV2 | NA | 15
TGCAGTGCTAGTCGGGACGGGAGGGGCTACGAGCAGTACTTC | CSASRDGRGYEQYF | TRBJ2-7 | NA | TRBV20-1 | TRBD2 | 14
TGTGCCAGCAGTGGACAGGGGTTATCCTACGAGCAGTACTTC | CASSGQGLSYEQYF | TRBJ2-7 | many | TRBV27 | TRBD1 | 14
TGTGCCATCAGTGATCGGGGAGGATACCAAGAGACCCAGTACTTC | CAISDRGGYQETQYF | TRBJ2-5 | NA | TRBV10-3 | NA | 15
TGTGCCAGCAGCCCCTACTCGCGGGGTTCCTACGAGCAGTACTTC | CASSPYSRGSYEQYF | TRBJ2-7 | NA | TRBV28 | NA | 15
TGTGCTAGCAGTTATAAAGAGACCCAGTACTTC | CASSYKETQYF | TRBJ2-5 | once | TRBV6-2/TRBV6-3 | NA | 11
TGTGCCAGCAGCCCGAGAACAGGGTTCGAGCAGTACTTC | CASSPRTGFEQYF | TRBJ2-7 | NA | TRBV3-1/TRBV3-2 | NA | 13
TGTGCCAGCTCACCACCTGGGACAGGATCTTCTCAGCCCCAGCATTTT | CASSPPGTGSSQPQHF | TRBJ1-5 | NA | TRBV18 | TRBD1 | 16
TGTGCCAGCAGTCCCGCCGGGGGGGCGCTTGGCTACACCTTC | CASSPAGGALGYTF | TRBJ1-2 | NA | TRBV28 | NA | 14
TGTGCCAGCTCACCTCGGGCAGGGGACGCCTACGAGCAGTACTTC | CASSPRAGDAYEQYF | TRBJ2-7 | NA | TRBV18 | NA | 15
TGTGCCAGTAGTATATCTCCAGCTAACTATGGCTACACCTTC | CASSISPANYGYTF | TRBJ1-2 | once | TRBV19 | NA | 14
TGCGCCAGCAGCCAGGTTACAGGGATAAATCAGCCCCAGCATTTT | CASSQVTGINQPQHF | TRBJ1-5 | NA | TRBV4-1 | NA | 15
TGTGCCAGCAGTTTTGAAAGTCGGGAGCAGTACTTC | CASSFESREQYF | TRBJ2-7 | once | TRBV12-3/TRBV12-4 | NA | 12
TGTGCCAGCAGCTGGAATGGACTAGCGGGAGTTTTAAACACCGGGGAGCTGTTTTTT | CASSWNGLAGVLNTGELFF | TRBJ2-2 | NA | TRBV5-4 | TRBD2 | 19
TGCGCCAGCAGCCCGGGACACCGGGCCGATGAGCAGTTCTTC | CASSPGHRADEQFF | TRBJ2-1 | once | TRBV5-1 | NA | 14
TGTGCCAGCAGCTCAAGGACAGGGCGGGATTCACCCCTCCACTTT | CASSSRTGRDSPLHF | TRBJ1-6 | NA | TRBV7-9 | TRBD1 | 15
TGTGCCAGCAGCGAACAGGGAGACTATGGCTACACCTTC | CASSEQGDYGYTF | TRBJ1-2 | NA | TRBV9 | NA | 13